The rows below give T cell receptor beta chains drawn from one sample of a study of blood T cell repertoires in COVID-19. Assay: immunoSEQ multiplex PCR; the TCRdb copy retains only in-frame clones and omits some. Of approximately 61,000 clones in the sample, around 90% were seen once. What was sequenced was peripheral blood. The receptors shown here come from a woman over 75 with active COVID-19. CDR3s include the opening cysteine and the closing phenylalanine or tryptophan. A D gene is named only where the DNA matches it firmly.

CDR3aa: CASSVLAAGKLFF; CDR3nt: TGTGCCAGCAGCGTCTTGGCGGCGGGAAAACTGTTTTTT; j_gene: TRBJ1-4; v_gene: TRBV9; d_gene: NA
CDR3aa: CASSSGTSGETQYF; CDR3nt: TGTGCTAGCAGCTCCGGGACTAGCGGAGAGACCCAGTACTTC; j_gene: TRBJ2-5; v_gene: TRBV7-7; d_gene: TRBD2
CDR3aa: CASRRLAGGDNEQFF; CDR3nt: TGTGCCAGCCGTCGTCTAGCGGGGGGGGACAATGAGCAGTTCTTC; j_gene: TRBJ2-1; v_gene: TRBV2; d_gene: TRBD2
CDR3aa: CASSEFLRQGVEKLFF; CDR3nt: TGTGCCAGCAGTGAGTTTCTGAGACAGGGGGTTGAAAAACTGTTTTTT; j_gene: TRBJ1-4; v_gene: TRBV2; d_gene: TRBD1
CDR3aa: CASSVVAGWGSGNTIYF; CDR3nt: TGTGCCAGCAGCGTAGTCGCGGGATGGGGATCTGGAAACACCATATATTTT; j_gene: TRBJ1-3; v_gene: TRBV9; d_gene: NA
CDR3aa: CASSRRGIDTGELFF; CDR3nt: TGTGCCAGCAGCCGACGGGGGATCGACACCGGGGAGCTGTTTTTT; j_gene: TRBJ2-2; v_gene: TRBV9; d_gene: NA
CDR3aa: CASSTSHTGELFF; CDR3nt: TGTGCCAGCAGTACTAGCCACACCGGGGAGCTGTTTTTT; j_gene: TRBJ2-2; v_gene: TRBV6-5; d_gene: NA
CDR3aa: CASSLTGVEAFF; CDR3nt: TGTGCCAGCAGCCTGACAGGGGTTGAAGCTTTCTTT; j_gene: TRBJ1-1; v_gene: TRBV2; d_gene: TRBD1
CDR3aa: CASSPRQLYNEQFF; CDR3nt: TGTGCCAGCTCACCACGACAGCTTTACAATGAGCAGTTCTTC; j_gene: TRBJ2-1; v_gene: TRBV18; d_gene: NA
CDR3aa: CASRSGGQAATNEKLFF; CDR3nt: TGTGCCAGCAGATCGGGGGGACAGGCGGCAACTAATGAAAAACTGTTTTTT; j_gene: TRBJ1-4; v_gene: TRBV2; d_gene: TRBD1
CDR3aa: CASSPRDRGLNYGYTF; CDR3nt: TGTGCCAGCAGCCCCCGGGACAGGGGGCTGAACTATGGCTACACCTTC; j_gene: TRBJ1-2; v_gene: TRBV7-9; d_gene: TRBD1
CDR3aa: CASSPGTGADYGYTF; CDR3nt: TGTGCCAGCTCACCTGGGACAGGGGCTGACTATGGCTACACCTTC; j_gene: TRBJ1-2; v_gene: TRBV18; d_gene: TRBD1
CDR3aa: CASSRTGTGEEKLFF; CDR3nt: TGCGCCAGCAGCCGGACCGGGACAGGGGAAGAAAAACTGTTTTTT; j_gene: TRBJ1-4; v_gene: TRBV4-3; d_gene: TRBD1
CDR3aa: CSVEDPRGSTEAFF; CDR3nt: TGCAGCGTTGAAGACCCCAGGGGGAGCACTGAAGCTTTCTTT; j_gene: TRBJ1-1; v_gene: TRBV29-1; d_gene: TRBD1
CDR3aa: CASSQLTGLEPQHF; CDR3nt: TGTGCCAGCAGCCAATTAACAGGGCTCGAGCCCCAGCATTTT; j_gene: TRBJ1-5; v_gene: TRBV4-2; d_gene: NA
CDR3aa: CASSLGSRLGSQPQHF; CDR3nt: TGTGCCAGCAGCTTGGGTTCCAGGTTGGGTAGTCAGCCCCAGCATTTT; j_gene: TRBJ1-5; v_gene: TRBV5-6; d_gene: NA
CDR3aa: CASSLMASGASATQYF; CDR3nt: TGTGCCAGCAGCTTGATGGCTAGCGGGGCTTCGGCGACCCAGTACTTC; j_gene: TRBJ2-5; v_gene: TRBV7-2; d_gene: TRBD2